This TCR beta chain was found in a study of shared clonotypes between healthy human individuals. Study information: CD4 naive and memory got three plates each, CD8 naive two, CD8 memory one.

Comment on this clone: The antigen remains unidentified.

Assay: immunoSEQ multiplex PCR; the TCRdb copy retains only in-frame clones and omits some. Among roughly 1,500,000 clones, around 98% were seen once, and the ten largest hold roughly 0.45%. All donors were healthy HIV-negative adults lacking recent acute infections or vaccinations. Subsets obtained from CD4+ cells comprised CD45RA+ naive and CD45RA-negative memory cells. Germline V CDR1 and CDR2: SNHLY, FYNNEI. The ends lost 4 bases at V and 2 bases at J; junction bases unmatched: 8. This CDR3 spans 15 amino acids. Study-level findings and limits: Across subsets, estimated richness was generally greater for naive than for memory populations.

The receptor's source is a man aged 25-40 years in good health. Source material: naive CD4+ T cells sorted from blood. Stated subset: CD45RA+ positively selected. V and J are TRBV2 and TRBJ2-7, with 7 bases aligning to TRBD1. The CDR3 nucleotides are TGTGCCAGCAGTGGATCACAGGGGTGGGCCTACGAGCAGTACTTC. It translates to CASSGSQGWAYEQYF.